Each of the 30 T cell receptor beta chains below was sequenced from the same sample in a study of chemoradiotherapy in HPV16-positive cancers. Repertoires were generated with immunoSEQ multiplex PCR, while TCRdb's copy carries only in-frame clones and drops some. The profile shows about 4,400 clones, roughly 90% of them singletons. Sample collection occurred from a patient who underwent chemoradiotherapy. The source of these receptors is a human donor with HPV-associated anogenital cancer.

The chain has TRBV7-9 and TRBJ2-7, with D perhaps matching TRBD1 or TRBD2 (5 bases each). This CDR3 is built from 12 residues. Germline V gene sequence: CDR1 SEHNR, CDR2 FQNEAQ (reference sequence). V shed 8 bases and J shed 0 bases, with 8 bases lying between them. In DNA form, the CDR3 reads TGTGCCAGCGGGGACGGCTCCTACGAGCAGTACTTC. Translation gives CASGDGSYEQYF.

The V gene is TRBV11-2, the J gene TRBJ2-5, with TRBD2 as a possible D gene (6 bases). Trimming pared 6 bases from V and 4 bases from J, leaving 18 bases between. This CDR3 region has 15 residues. Germline CDR1 reads SGHAT; CDR2 reads FQNNGV. The CDR3 loop is CASSSRLEFGETQYF. CDR3 bases: TGTGCCAGCAGTTCACGACTAGAGTTCGGAGAGACCCAGTACTTC.

The chain couples TRBV27 to TRBJ1-2, with D uncertain. The length of the CDR3 is 14 residues. Germline V gene data show CDR1 as MNHEY and CDR2 as SMNVEV (reference sequence). V lost 5 bases to trimming and J lost 0 bases, with 10 bases between them. The CDR3 DNA reads TGTGCCAGCAGTATCGGACCGGCTAACTATGGCTACACCTTC. Protein: CASSIGPANYGYTF.

V and J are TRBV6-6 and TRBJ1-4; D uncertain. V shed 1 base and J shed 5 bases, with 14 bases lying between them. Germline CDR1 and CDR2: MNHNY and SVGAGI (reference sequence). This CDR3 is built from 16 residues. The CDR3 nucleotides read TGTGCCAGCAGTTACTGGAGGGCGAGGCGGAATGAAAAACTGTTTTTT. It specifies CASSYWRARRNEKLFF.

The chain is built from TRBV12-5 and TRBJ2-7, with a possible D match to TRBD2 (7 bases). Germline-derived CDR1 and CDR2 are LGHNT and FRNRAP. V was shortened by 6 bases and J by 5 bases, with 14 bases between the two germline ends. The CDR3 contains 13 residues. As DNA, the CDR3 is TGTGCTAGTGGCCTACGAGGGGGGGACGAGCAGTACTTC. This encodes CASGLRGGDEQYF.

This rearrangement joins TRBV9 to TRBJ1-3; no firm D call. V was shortened by 0 bases and J by 0 bases, with 1 base between the two germline ends. CDR1 is SGDLS, CDR2 YYNGEE, per germline. This CDR3 region has 13 residues. CDR3 amino acids: CASSVGSGNTIYF. CDR3 sequence (DNA): TGTGCCAGCAGCGTAGGCTCTGGAAACACCATATATTTT.

The chain is built from TRBV11-3 and TRBJ1-1, with D maybe TRBD1 (6 bases). Trimming cost V 6 bases and J 3 bases, with 17 bases left between them. This CDR3 is built from 15 residues. Germline values: CDR1 SGHNT, CDR2 YENEEA. This CDR3 reads CASRRGAGSDTEAFF. The CDR3 DNA reads as TGTGCCAGCAGGCGGGGGGCGGGCTCGGACACTGAAGCTTTCTTT.

With regard to this clone: Germline and junction disagree at one end, which may indicate a read error. The chain carries TRBV30 and TRBJ1-2; D not certain. Germline V gene lookup returns CDR1 GTSNPN and CDR2 SVGIG (reference sequence). The CDR3 covers 12 residues. The CDR3 protein is CARTVGSYGYIF. In DNA form, the CDR3 reads TGTGCCCGGACCGTGGGAAGCTATGGCTACATCTTC.

The chain carries TRBV10-1 and TRBJ2-7; D might be TRBD2 (6 bases). The CDR3 has 13 residues. V shed 4 bases and J shed 9 bases, with 16 bases lying between them. Germline V CDR1 and CDR2: WNHNN, SYGVQD (reference sequence). The CDR3 reads CASSGVPGEVQYF. CDR3 nucleotides: TGCGCCAGCAGTGGTGTTCCCGGGGAGGTGCAGTACTTC.

The V gene is TRBV9, the J gene TRBJ1-3; D call uncertain. The germline V gene encodes CDR1 SGDLS and CDR2 YYNGEE. The CDR3 sequence is 16 residues long. Trimming took 0 bases from V and 2 from J, leaving 12 bases between them. CDR3 DNA: TGTGCCAGCAGCGTAGACGGCGGCTCGGCTGGAAACACCATATATTTT. It codes for CASSVDGGSAGNTIYF.

This chain uses TRBV19 with TRBJ1-2; D not resolved. This CDR3 comprises 11 residues. Deletions cut 5 bases from V and 1 base from J, with 2 bases between. CDR1 LNHDA and CDR2 SQIVND come from the germline V gene (reference sequence). The DNA for the CDR3 is TGTGCCAGTAGTCTTAACTATGGCTACACCTTC. Amino acid sequence: CASSLNYGYTF.

The CDR3, as DNA: TGTGCCAGCAGTTTGGGGGGCGTGGGGATACCTCAAGAGACCCAGTACTTC. Protein: CASSLGGVGIPQETQYF. The chain links TRBV27 to TRBJ2-5; either TRBD1 or TRBD2 may fit D (6 bases each). Trimming took off 3 bases at V and 2 bases at J, with 19 bases between the two ends. The germline V gene encodes CDR1 MNHEY and CDR2 SMNVEV (reference sequence). The CDR3 runs 17 residues.

V is TRBV5-6 and J is TRBJ2-1, with 10 bases lining up with TRBD2. The length of the CDR3 is 17 residues. Trimming at V came to 7 bases and at J to 10 bases, leaving 20 bases not matched to a gene. Germline V gene lookup returns CDR1 SGHDT and CDR2 YYEEEE. CDR3 sequence reads: CASFPPAGSGGAREQFF. The CDR3 region has the DNA TGTGCCAGCTTCCCCCCAGCGGGCAGCGGGGGGGCCCGGGAGCAGTTCTTC.

The chain uses TRBV18 and TRBJ1-1; D perhaps matches TRBD1 (5 bases). This CDR3 has 16 residues. The germline CDR1 and CDR2 sequences are KGHSH and LQKENI. Trimming removed 3 bases from V and 3 bases from J, with 17 bases in between. The CDR3 reads CASSPFQGSRDTEAFF. The CDR3 bases are TGTGCCAGCTCACCCTTTCAGGGAAGTCGGGACACTGAAGCTTTCTTT.

The chain employs TRBV6-6 and TRBJ1-2, with D possibly being TRBD1 (5 bases). Germline values: CDR1 MNHNY, CDR2 SVGAGI (reference sequence). CDR3 length: 13 residues. V was shortened by 8 bases and J by 4 bases, with 14 bases between the two germline ends. CDR3: CASSLGAAYGYTF. For the CDR3, the DNA is TGTGCCAGCTCTCTCGGGGCGGCCTATGGCTACACCTTC.

V gene TRBV6-5 combines with J gene TRBJ1-2; 7 bases map to TRBD1. The CDR3 extends over 15 amino acids. The V segment lost 6 bases and the J segment 4 bases; nucleotides outside the gene matches: 11. Germline values: CDR1 MNHEY, CDR2 SVGAGI. CDR3 loop: CASSRQGGESYGYTF. The CDR3 DNA sequence: TGTGCCAGCAGCAGACAGGGTGGCGAGTCCTATGGCTACACCTTC.

The V call is TRBV5-8, the J call TRBJ2-5, with a tentative D call TRBD2 (7 bases). Per the germline V gene, CDR1 is SGHTS and CDR2 is YDEGEE. V lost 1 base and J 3 bases, leaving 13 bases between the germline ends. This CDR3 comprises 15 residues. Here the CDR3 reads CASSLTGRGEETQYF. CDR3 nucleotides: TGTGCCAGCAGCTTGACAGGGAGGGGAGAAGAGACCCAGTACTTC.

This rearrangement joins TRBV12-5 to TRBJ2-7; perhaps TRBD1 as D (6 bases). The CDR3 consists of 16 residues. Germline CDR1 reads LGHNT; CDR2 reads FRNRAP. V was trimmed by 4 bases and J by 1 base, leaving 17 bases between them. For the CDR3, the DNA is TGTGCTAGTGGTTCCAGGACAGTTGAAGAGTCCTACGAGCAGTACTTC. Encoded protein: CASGSRTVEESYEQYF. The variable domain in full, completed from reference TRBV12-5 and TRBJ2-7, reads DARVTQTPRHKVTEMGQEVTMRCQPILGHNTVFWYRQTMMQGLELLAYFRNRAPLDDSGMPKDRFSAEMPDATLATLKIQPSEPRDSAVYFCASGSRTVEESYEQYFGPGTRLTVT.

This clone is large within its sample. The CDR3 reads CASSSRGPRGYTF. CDR3 in DNA: TGTGCCAGCAGCTCCCGGGGCCCTAGAGGCTACACCTTC. The chain links TRBV5-8 to TRBJ1-2; perhaps TRBD1 as D (5 bases). This CDR3 has 13 amino acids. V shed 3 bases and J shed 8 bases, with 14 bases lying between them. Germline V gives CDR1 SGHTS, CDR2 YDEGEE. The variable domain in full, completed from reference TRBV5-8 and TRBJ1-2, reads EAGVTQSPTHLIKTRGQQATLRCSPISGHTSVYWYQQALGLGLQFLLWYDEGEERNRGNFPPRFSGRQFPNYSSELNVNALELEDSALYLCASSSRGPRGYTFGSGTRLTVV.

V and J are TRBV6-1 and TRBJ1-6; 7 nucleotides match TRBD1. The CDR3 is 14 amino acids. Trimming at V came to 4 bases and at J to 9 bases, leaving 6 bases not matched to a gene. Germline V CDR1 and CDR2: MNHNS, SASEGT. The CDR3 nucleotides read TGTGCCAGCAGTGGACAGGGTAGTAGTTCACCCCTCCACTTT. Encoded protein: CASSGQGSSSPLHF.

The chain uses TRBV27 and TRBJ1-3; D gene unclear. V was pared by 4 bases and J by 4 bases, with 14 bases between. The CDR3 contains 15 residues. Germline lookup yields CDR1 MNHEY and CDR2 SMNVEV (reference sequence). This CDR3 is CASSSRFRGGNTIYF. The CDR3 DNA follows: TGTGCCAGCAGTTCCCGCTTTCGGGGAGGAAACACCATATATTTT.

The chain carries TRBV15 and TRBJ1-5; 11 bases match TRBD1. The V gene's germline CDR1 is LNHNV and CDR2 YYDKDF (reference sequence). The ends lost 2 bases at V and 5 bases at J; junction bases unmatched: 5. The CDR3 runs 16 residues. In nucleotides, the CDR3 is TGTGCCACCAGCAGAATCGGACAGGGGGCTGATCAGCCCCAGCATTTT. This translates into CATSRIGQGADQPQHF.

The chain is built from TRBV7-2 and TRBJ2-7, with 9 bases identical to TRBD2. Trimming removed 5 bases from V and 6 bases from J; junction bases left unmatched: 8. Germline V lookup: CDR1 SGHTA, CDR2 FQGNSA. CDR3 size: 14 residues. The DNA of the CDR3 is TGTGCCAGCAGCCCCCAGGCGCGGGGGGGCGAGCAGTACTTC. This translates into CASSPQARGGEQYF. Drawing the rest from reference TRBV7-2 and TRBJ2-7, the complete variable domain is GAGVSQSPSNKVTEKGKDVELRCDPISGHTALYWYRQSLGQGLEFLIYFQGNSAPDKSGLPSDRFSAERTGGSVSTLTIQRTQQEDSAVYLCASSPQARGGEQYFGPGTRLTVT.

The rearrangement links TRBV25-1 to TRBJ1-2, with 8 bases matching TRBD1. The V segment lost 6 bases and the J segment 6 bases; nucleotides outside the gene matches: 15. This CDR3 comprises 16 residues. Germline V lookup: CDR1 MGHDK, CDR2 SYGVNS. CDR3 residues: CASSNTVADRADGYTF. DNA for the CDR3: TGTGCCAGCAGCAACACTGTGGCGGACAGGGCCGATGGCTACACCTTC.

The chain employs TRBV5-1 and TRBJ1-1; 9 positions match TRBD1. Germline assignment: CDR1 SGHRS and CDR2 YFSETQ. Trimming at V came to 3 bases and at J to 0 bases, leaving 9 bases not matched to a gene. This CDR3 is built from 17 residues. The CDR3 DNA reads as TGCGCCAGCAGCTCCTACAGGGGGCCCCAGCTGAACACTGAAGCTTTCTTT. Protein product: CASSSYRGPQLNTEAFF.

The chain combines TRBV2 with TRBJ1-2; 7 positions match TRBD1. The CDR3 runs 15 residues. Germline-derived CDR1 and CDR2 are SNHLY and FYNNEI. The ends lost 4 bases at V and 7 bases at J; junction bases unmatched: 12. CDR3 sequence: CASSGSRTGNLGYTF. The CDR3 coding sequence is TGTGCCAGCAGTGGGTCTAGGACAGGAAATCTTGGCTACACCTTC.

This clone was observed a few times. This chain connects TRBV9 to TRBJ1-6; perhaps TRBD1 as D (5 bases). CDR1 and CDR2 from the germline V gene are SGDLS and YYNGEE. The CDR3 runs 16 residues. The ends were cut back, 0 bases at V and 6 bases at J, with 13 bases in the middle. The CDR3 coding sequence is TGTGCCAGCAGCGTAGAGGGGACCGGGGGTAATTCACCCCTCCACTTT. Translating gives CASSVEGTGGNSPLHF. Full variable domain (missing parts from reference TRBV9 and TRBJ1-6): DSGVTQTPKHLITATGQRVTLRCSPRSGDLSVYWYQQSLDQGLQFLIQYYNGEERAKGNILERFSAQQFPDLHSELNLSSLELGDSALYFCASSVEGTGGNSPLHFGNGTRLTVT.

The V and J genes are TRBV9 and TRBJ1-1; D uncertain. CDR1 is SGDLS and CDR2 is YYNGEE in the germline V gene. Trimming cost V 1 base and J 5 bases, with 12 bases left between them. The CDR3 is 14 residues long. The DNA for the CDR3 is TGTGCCAGCAGCGTAACCACCCTCACAACTGAAGCTTTCTTT. Translating it yields CASSVTTLTTEAFF.

The count of this clone is one. The V and J genes are TRBV30 and TRBJ2-7; 7 bases line up with TRBD1. The germline V gene encodes CDR1 GTSNPN and CDR2 SVGIG (reference sequence). The CDR3 runs to 16 residues. V gave up 4 bases and J gave up 5 bases; unmatched junction bases: 17. CDR3 in amino acids: CAWTPGQGVRVNEQYF. The CDR3 DNA is TGTGCCTGGACCCCCGGCCAGGGGGTTAGAGTTAACGAGCAGTACTTC.

The chain has TRBV11-2 and TRBJ1-1, with D maybe TRBD1 (5 bases). This CDR3 is built from 12 residues. Germline CDR1 reads SGHAT; CDR2 reads FQNNGV. Trimming took off 3 bases at V and 13 bases at J, with 15 bases between the two ends. CDR3 loop: CASSLVFGGVFF. The CDR3 coding sequence is TGTGCCAGCAGCTTGGTATTTGGGGGAGTTTTCTTT.